Included here is one TCR beta chain sequence, with context. Antigen unknown. The data were taken from a study of response to subunit inactivated influenza vaccine. The study, taken as a whole, reports: With each seasonal influenza vaccination, the authors suggested, few new T cells are recruited.

TCRdb re-derived calls from the RT-PCR reads in MiXCR, one entry per CDR3 protein. The top ten hold approximately 7.8% of the sample, which has about 240,000 distinct CDR3 sequences, 12% seen once. The CDR3 consists of 13 residues. Trimming pared 6 bases from V and 1 base from J, leaving 9 bases between. The germline CDR1 and CDR2 sequences are ENHRY and SYGVKD. The sequence was obtained from a man aged 45-60 years who received an inactivated influenza vaccine. The gene calls are TRBV10-3 and TRBJ1-1; possible D gene TRBD1, 5 bases. The input for sequencing was non-naive T cells sorted from PBMCs, taken 14 to 15 days before vaccination. CDR3 nucleotide sequence: TGTGCCATCAGGCTGACAGAGAACACTGAAGCTTTCTTT. Its translation: CAIRLTENTEAFF.